This T cell receptor (beta chain) emerged from a study of regulatory T cells in long-lasting Graves disease. Relying on iRepertoire HTBI primers and Arm-PCR of CDR3 regions, the team built TCR beta libraries. In TCRdb, the multiplex PCR reads were re-called with MiXCR into one record per CDR3 protein. The table has approximately 460,000 distinct CDR3 sequences, 15% to 20% seen once. Stated time point: newly diagnosed GD, antithyroid drugs for less than 3 months. PBMCs provided the RNA from which the TCR library was made. This clonotype has a count of ten or more. These data are also associated with another study on T cells in Graves' hyperthyroidism and ophthalmopathy. From that paper: HTBI primers were used for first-round RT-PCR of the TCR CDR3.

The sequences come from peripheral blood mononuclear cells (PBMCs), collected at new diagnosis, from a patient treated with antithyroid drugs. The TCR sequence derives from a woman in her twenties or thirties with Graves disease.

CDR3 sequence (DNA): TGTGCCAGCAGTTTTCCCGCGCCAGATACGCAGTATTTT. Protein product: CASSFPAPDTQYF. This chain uses TRBV12-3 or TRBV12-4 with TRBJ2-3; no reliable D call. This CDR3 is built from 13 residues. V lost 3 bases, J lost 4 bases, and 8 bases lay in between.